These T cell receptor beta chains were read from a single sample in a study of regulatory T cells in long-lasting Graves disease. In TCRdb, the multiplex PCR reads were re-called with MiXCR into one record per CDR3 protein. The sample has roughly 560,000 distinct CDR3 sequences; roughly 16% are singletons. This same sample was also part of a study on T cells in Graves' hyperthyroidism and ophthalmopathy.

Sequenced material: peripheral blood mononuclear cells (PBMCs), taken at new diagnosis, from a patient treated with antithyroid drugs. These receptors originate from a woman aged 40 to 65 with Graves disease. Each CDR3 is given without its conserved first and last residue. D genes are given only for firm matches. The size field is filled for only some rows; it gives once, few, many or a size class.

abundance	v_gene	d_gene	j_gene	CDR3aa
many	TRBV11-2	-	TRBJ1-2	ASSLVQGNYGYT
-	TRBV20-1	TRBD2	TRBJ2-3	SARDPKRGGTDTQY
many	TRBV30	-	TRBJ1-6	AWSPMTWSPLH
many	TRBV27	-	TRBJ1-2	ASSPFQAANYGYT
many	TRBV6-1	TRBD1	TRBJ1-5	ASRLGGAGNQPQH
many	TRBV11-2	-	TRBJ1-1	ASSLTGRGYTEAF
few	TRBV7-3	-	TRBJ1-3	ASSPSWGNTIY
-	TRBV10-3	TRBD1	TRBJ1-6	AISERTGAPNSPLH
-	TRBV12-5	-	TRBJ2-7	ASGLVGGKSAHEQY
-	TRBV25-1	-	TRBJ2-3	ASSGTGPPVTDTQY
few	TRBV13	-	TRBJ2-7	ASAYDGSYEQY
many	TRBV3-1	-	TRBJ1-1	ASSQGMARPTEAF
many	TRBV12-3/TRBV12-4	TRBD1	TRBJ1-2	ASSLGDSGYGYT
many	TRBV6-1	-	TRBJ1-1	ASRRDRYEAF
-	TRBV12-3/TRBV12-4	-	TRBJ2-5	ASSLRGAVDKETQY
-	TRBV6-5	TRBD1	TRBJ2-1	ASSYLRGPEYEQF
many	TRBV12-3/TRBV12-4	-	TRBJ2-1	ASSWTVYNEQF
many	TRBV12-3/TRBV12-4	TRBD1	TRBJ1-1	ASSHGQGFTLNTEAF
few	TRBV4-1	TRBD1	TRBJ1-2	ASSQEVRDRGLGYT
few	TRBV7-2	-	TRBJ1-5	ASSLLQGSYQPQH
few	TRBV11-1	TRBD2	TRBJ2-1	ASSSSGGAGEQF
many	TRBV6-9	-	TRBJ1-1	ASSYSSPEAF
-	TRBV7-9	-	TRBJ2-1	ASTIPSPIHFGVSEQF
many	TRBV2	TRBD2	TRBJ2-1	ASSEGLAGTHEQF
-	TRBV30	-	TRBJ2-3	AWSVIGSSSTDTQY
-	TRBV19	-	TRBJ1-6	ASSSGRTGDSPLH
many	TRBV3-1	-	TRBJ1-1	ASGSVGTAEAF
few	TRBV29-1	-	TRBJ1-4	SVVKGNNEKLF
-	TRBV19	TRBD1	TRBJ1-1	ATRTGMNTEAL
many	TRBV29-1	TRBD2	TRBJ2-5	SVSPSSGLETQY
few	TRBV20-1	-	TRBJ2-2	SAQGAPGTGELF
many	TRBV20-1	-	TRBJ1-2	SAPQGNYGYT
many	TRBV3-1	TRBD1	TRBJ1-2	ASSQSTGVGYT
once	TRBV9	-	TRBJ1-3	ASSVATGLGNTIY
-	TRBV11-2	TRBD1	TRBJ2-7	ASSLDRIARGRRINYEQY
many	TRBV11-3	-	TRBJ2-1	ASSQSLENEQF